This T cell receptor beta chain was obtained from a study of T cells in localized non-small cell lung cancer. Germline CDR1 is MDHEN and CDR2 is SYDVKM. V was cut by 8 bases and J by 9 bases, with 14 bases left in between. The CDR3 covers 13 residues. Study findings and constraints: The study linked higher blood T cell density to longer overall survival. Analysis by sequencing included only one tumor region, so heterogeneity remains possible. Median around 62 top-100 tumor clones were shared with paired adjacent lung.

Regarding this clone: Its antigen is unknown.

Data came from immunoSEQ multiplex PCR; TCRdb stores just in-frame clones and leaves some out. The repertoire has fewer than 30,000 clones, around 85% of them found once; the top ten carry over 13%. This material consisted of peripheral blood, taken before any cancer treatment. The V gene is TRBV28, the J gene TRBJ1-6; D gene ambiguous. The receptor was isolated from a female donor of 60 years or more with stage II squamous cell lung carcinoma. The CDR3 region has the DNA TGTGCCAGCCTTCTGGGTTACACTTCACCCCTCCACTTT. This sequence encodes CASLLGYTSPLHF.